This T cell receptor beta chain was captured in a study of identical twins. This clonotype was seen a few times. Via MiXCR, TCRdb re-called the 5' RACE reads, giving one row per CDR3 protein. Among around 340,000 distinct CDR3 sequences listed, approximately 13% were seen once. This sample also appeared in a second study, on yellow fever vaccine responses in identical twins.

Specimen: CD8+ T cells sorted from blood. This clonotype was sampled from a woman under 30 in good health.

This chain's CDR3 is CASSVEGLVGPPDTQYF. The CDR3 DNA reads TGTGCCAGCAGCGTTGAGGGATTGGTAGGACCCCCGGATACGCAGTATTTT. V and J are TRBV9 and TRBJ2-3, with D tentatively TRBD2 (5 bases). Germline V gene sequence: CDR1 SGDLS, CDR2 YYNGEE. The length of the CDR3 is 17 residues. The V and J ends lost 2 bases and 6 bases respectively, with 22 bases between them.